Below, one T cell receptor beta chain is given with its context. It has no known antigen specificity. No qualities accompany the bases; no much larger clone lies one base away. The data derive from a study of blood T cell repertoires in COVID-19 (dated by TCRdb to 2020 to 2021). Context from the whole study: Collaborator samples came from the United States, Italy and Spain and covered acute and convalescent phases of COVID-19. The prospective study material was composed of cDNA or gDNA derived from T cells, B-cell-depleted T cells, or PBMCs. The dataset comprised deeply sampled blood TCRbeta repertoires from subjects exposed to, actively infected with, or recovered from COVID-19. The repertoires were made available in a free public database intended to serve as a resource for research on the immune response to SARS-CoV-2. Samples were obtained from the ongoing ImmuneRACE study (first 160 participants) and from 950 to 1,500 subjects provided by 6 global collaborators. A de-identified subject ID, COVID-19 status, age in years and sex were almost always included in the sample metadata. HLA class I and class II types, where available, came from metadata supplied by the sample provider rather than from assay-based typing.

Results the study describes overall, beyond this receptor: The amount of clinical and demographic metadata varied by source and participant and was provided uncurated.

TCRbeta CDR3 regions were amplified from genomic DNA by means of the immunoSEQ Assay, a bias-controlled multiplex PCR. Per the original workflow: The number of nucleated cells in each sample was estimated from the amplification of reference gene primers within the assay. To quantify the absolute abundance of each unique TCRbeta CDR3 rearrangement, sequence reads were collapsed and filtered. For each sample, productive Simpson clonality was calculated as the square root of Simpson's diversity index over productive rearrangements. The table comes from immuneACCESS by way of TCRdb, which keeps in-frame sequences with V and J called. Part of the clones is missing from these tables; in studies checked, under half for an unresolved V gene and the rest for unknown reasons. The V and J calls and the clone size are those of that table, but D and trimming were determined from the DNA. The sample table holds a few hundred thousand clones, of which over 75% were seen once. 10% to 15% of the sample lies in the top ten.

Per the germline V gene, MNHEY is the CDR1 and SVGAGI is the CDR2. V drops 5 bases and J drops 9 bases, leaving 14 bases in between. The CDR3 starts with the cysteine, ends with the phenylalanine, and has 14 residues. Only the CDR3 DNA is retained, 42 bases long and in frame from the first base. Collaborating institutions collected whole blood in K2EDTA tubes following their own protocols. For TCRbeta analysis, collaborators shipped samples in one of three forms: frozen whole blood, isolated PBMCs, or DNA extracted from either of those sample types. Sequencing input: peripheral blood. The TCR comes from a human donor in a cohort sampled during active COVID-19. The rearrangement joined TRBV6-5 to TRBJ1-6; the D gene is perhaps TRBD1, from 5 matching bases. The DNA sequence is TGTGCCAGCAGTCCAATGGTCGGGGGTTCACCCCTCCACTTT. It encodes CASSPMVGGSPLHF.